Below are 28 T cell receptor beta chains sequenced from a single sample in a study of OX40 agonist ivuxolimab in advanced cancers. Generated by immunoSEQ multiplex PCR, the TCRdb table keeps only in-frame clones and is missing some. This table holds tens of thousands of clones, roughly 85% found once. The sample consisted of CD4+ or CD8+ T cells sorted from blood, taken in a trial of the OX40 agonist ivuxolimab. These receptors all come from an adult with an advanced solid tumor such as melanoma, head and neck, liver or kidney cancer.

This rearrangement joins TRBV5-4 to TRBJ2-5, with unresolved D. The V and J ends lost 0 bases and 1 base respectively, with 10 bases between them. Germline values: CDR1 SGHNT, CDR2 YYREEE (reference sequence). This CDR3 has 15 residues. CDR3 sequence reads: CASSLGQTIQETQYF. CDR3 in DNA: TGTGCCAGCAGCTTGGGCCAGACCATCCAAGAGACCCAGTACTTC.

This chain joins TRBV15 and TRBJ2-7, with D tentatively TRBD1 (6 bases). V lost 0 bases and J lost 3, with 15 bases in between. Germline V gene sequence: CDR1 LNHNV, CDR2 YYDKDF (reference sequence). This CDR3 is built from 16 residues. The CDR3 loop is CATSRDLGRGFYEQYF. CDR3 sequence (DNA): TGTGCCACCAGCAGAGATCTAGGCAGGGGATTCTACGAGCAGTACTTC.

This chain joins TRBV5-6 and TRBJ2-7; 8 nucleotides agree with TRBD1. Germline V CDR1 and CDR2: SGHDT, YYEEEE. The CDR3 loop spans 15 amino acids. Trimming took 4 bases from V and 0 from J; bases not matched to a gene: 6. The CDR3 loop reads CASSPTGGYSYEQYF. CDR3 bases: TGTGCCAGCAGCCCAACAGGGGGGTACTCCTACGAGCAGTACTTC.

This clone was seen more than once but under ten times. The V and J genes are TRBV18 and TRBJ1-1; D unclear. With 5 bases removed from V and 5 bases from J, the gap between germline ends came to 12 bases. Germline CDR1 is KGHSH and CDR2 is LQKENI. The CDR3 totals 13 residues. CDR3 protein: CASSSESGTEAFF. For the CDR3, the DNA is TGTGCCAGCTCATCAGAAAGCGGGACTGAAGCTTTCTTT.

The chain has TRBV28 and TRBJ1-2; tentative D call: TRBD1 (5 bases). Per germline, CDR1 MDHEN and CDR2 SYDVKM. The length of the CDR3 is 15 residues. Trimming left V 9 bases short and J 2 bases short, with 19 bases between. Here the CDR3 DNA reads TGTGCCAGTCAAACTCGGGGGGGGTCCAACTATGGCTACACCTTC. Its translation is CASQTRGGSNYGYTF.

This clone was counted a single time. The chain recombines TRBV5-1 with TRBJ2-3; TRBD1 aligns across 8 bases. After removal of 1 base from V and 5 bases from J, the junction contained 6 bases not matched to a gene. CDR3 length equals 15 residues. CDR1 is SGHRS and CDR2 is YFSETQ in the germline V gene. CDR3 sequence reads: CASSLQGASEDTQYF. In nucleotides, the CDR3 is TGCGCCAGCAGCTTGCAGGGGGCCTCCGAAGATACGCAGTATTTT.

The V and J genes are TRBV30 and TRBJ1-4; D is ambiguous. The germline V gene has CDR1 GTSNPN and CDR2 SVGIG (reference sequence). V was pared by 3 bases and J by 1 base, with 3 bases between. This CDR3 is built from 12 residues. The CDR3 coding sequence is TGTGCCTGGAGCCAAACTAATGAAAAACTGTTTTTT. Its protein product is CAWSQTNEKLFF.

The chain couples TRBV11-2 to TRBJ1-6; no clear D. The CDR3 covers 15 residues. Trimming left V 4 bases short and J 9 bases short, with 16 bases between. Germline V gives CDR1 SGHAT, CDR2 FQNNGV. The CDR3: CASSSRSPESSPLHF. The CDR3 DNA sequence: TGTGCCAGCAGCTCCCGGTCCCCCGAGAGTTCACCCCTCCACTTT. The full variable domain, in which reference TRBV11-2 and TRBJ1-6 provide the parts outside the CDR3, is EAGVAQSPRYKIIEKRQSVAFWCNPISGHATLYWYQQILGQGPKLLIQFQNNGVVDDSQLPKDRFSAERLKGVDSTLKIQPAKLEDSAVYLCASSSRSPESSPLHFGNGTRLTVT.

V gene TRBV11-2 combines with J gene TRBJ2-3, with D unresolved. The CDR3 is 14 amino acids. The germline V gene has CDR1 SGHAT and CDR2 FQNNGV. V lost 4 bases and J lost 3, with 11 bases in between. The CDR3 is CASSSLYGTDTQYF. The CDR3 DNA is TGTGCCAGCAGCTCTCTATACGGGACAGATACGCAGTATTTT.

This clone was counted between two and nine times. The chain couples TRBV5-1 to TRBJ1-1; 7 bases fit TRBD1. The CDR3 has 15 amino acids. J lost 9 bases, V lost 0 bases, and 11 bases had no gene match. Germline-derived CDR1 and CDR2 are SGHRS and YFSETQ. The CDR3 region has the DNA TGCGCCAGCAGCTTGGGGGACAGCCAACGGACCCAAGCTTTCTTT. Amino acid sequence: CASSLGDSQRTQAFF.

The chain joins TRBV5-4 to TRBJ2-5; 8 nucleotides line up with TRBD2. Trimming removed 3 bases from V and 2 bases from J; junction bases left unmatched: 18. Germline lookup yields CDR1 SGHNT and CDR2 YYREEE (reference sequence). The CDR3 has 19 amino acids. CDR3 residues: CASSYSSGGRRIIQETQYF. For the CDR3, the DNA is TGTGCCAGCAGCTATAGCAGCGGGGGTAGAAGAATAATTCAAGAGACCCAGTACTTC.

The J gene is TRBJ1-2, the V gene TRBV2; TRBD1 matches at 8 bases. Germline V CDR1 and CDR2: SNHLY, FYNNEI. Trimming at V came to 9 bases and at J to 3 bases, leaving 9 bases not matched to a gene. The CDR3 has 14 amino acids. In DNA, the CDR3 is TGTGCCAGGACAGGACAGGGAGGGCACTATGGCTACACCTTC. Protein product: CARTGQGGHYGYTF. The full variable domain, its missing parts supplied by reference TRBV2 and TRBJ1-2, is EPEVTQTPSHQVTQMGQEVILRCVPISNHLYFYWYRQILGQKVEFLVSFYNNEISEKSEIFDDQFSVERPDGSNFTLKIRSTKLEDSAMYFCARTGQGGHYGYTFGSGTRLTVV.

The chain employs TRBV4-3 and TRBJ1-4; D remains unclear. Germline loops: CDR1 LGHNA, CDR2 YSLEER. The CDR3 extends over 15 amino acids. V lost 1 base to trimming and J lost 5 bases, with 11 bases between them. Here the CDR3 reads CASSQGGQGNEKLFF. In DNA, the CDR3 is TGCGCCAGCAGCCAAGGGGGTCAAGGGAATGAAAAACTGTTTTTT.

The CDR3 bases are TGTGCCAGTAGGCGGCAACGTGGGAGCACCGGGGAGCTGTTTTTT. It codes for CASRRQRGSTGELFF. The chain has TRBV19 and TRBJ2-2, with D maybe TRBD2 (5 bases). Germline CDR1 reads LNHDA; CDR2 reads SQIVND (reference sequence). With 6 bases removed from V and 4 bases from J, the gap between germline ends came to 15 bases. The CDR3 spans 15 residues.

V and J are TRBV5-4 and TRBJ2-6; either TRBD1 or TRBD2 may supply D (5 bases each). V shed 6 bases and J shed 0 bases, with 10 bases lying between them. CDR3 size: 15 residues. Germline V CDR1 and CDR2: SGHNT, YYREEE (reference sequence). DNA for the CDR3: TGTGCCAGCAATGGGGGAAGCTCTGGGGCCAACGTCCTGACTTTC. It specifies CASNGGSSGANVLTF.

This clone was detected a few times. The V and J genes are TRBV28 and TRBJ1-6; TRBD1 might be the D (5 bases). Trimming pared 4 bases from V and 8 bases from J, leaving 9 bases between. The germline CDR1 and CDR2 sequences are MDHEN and SYDVKM. The CDR3 covers 13 residues. The CDR3 region is CASSSPGDSPLHF. The CDR3 DNA sequence: TGTGCCAGCAGTTCCCCGGGGGATTCACCCCTCCACTTT. Variable domain in full (rest from reference TRBV28 and TRBJ1-6): DVKVTQSSRYLVKRTGEKVFLECVQDMDHENMFWYRQDPGLGLRLIYFSYDVKMKEKGDIPEGYSVSREKKERFSLILESASTNQTSMYLCASSSPGDSPLHFGNGTRLTVT.

The chain carries TRBV28 and TRBJ2-7, with D perhaps being TRBD1 or TRBD2 (5 bases each). This CDR3 region has 18 residues. Per germline, CDR1 MDHEN and CDR2 SYDVKM. Deletions cut 3 bases from V and 0 bases from J, with 21 bases between. The CDR3 is CASSFPGALTNPSYEQYF. As DNA, the CDR3 is TGTGCCAGCAGTTTCCCCGGGGCCCTAACCAACCCCTCCTACGAGCAGTACTTC.

The chain carries TRBV5-1 and TRBJ2-7; 8 nucleotides agree with TRBD2. CDR1 SGHRS and CDR2 YFSETQ come from the germline V gene. CDR3 length: 19 residues. Trimming at V came to 0 bases and at J to 0 bases, leaving 14 bases not matched to a gene. CDR3 in amino acids: CASSLVGGGSIPDSYEQYF. The CDR3 DNA reads TGCGCCAGCAGCTTGGTAGGCGGGGGGTCTATCCCGGACTCCTACGAGCAGTACTTC.

The chain has TRBV7-2 and TRBJ2-7; 10 nucleotides align to TRBD2. The CDR3 is 15 residues long. CDR1 SGHTA and CDR2 FQGNSA come from the germline V gene. V lost 6 bases to trimming and J lost 3 bases; unmatched junction nucleotides: 8. The CDR3 loop is CASSPRASGSYEQYF. CDR3 DNA: TGTGCCAGCAGTCCCCGAGCTAGCGGGAGCTACGAGCAGTACTTC.

The V call is TRBV5-6, the J call TRBJ2-1, with D perhaps being TRBD1 or TRBD2 (5 bases each). This CDR3 has 12 residues. CDR1 SGHDT and CDR2 YYEEEE come from the germline V gene. The germline V and J ends were trimmed by 0 bases and 10 bases, with 8 bases remaining between them. The CDR3 nucleotides read TGTGCCAGCAGCTTGGTGAGGGGAGAGCAGTTCTTC. Translating it yields CASSLVRGEQFF.

This chain joins TRBV30 and TRBJ1-6, with D unclear. From germline, CDR1 is GTSNPN and CDR2 SVGIG (reference sequence). The CDR3 spans 15 residues. Deletions cut 7 bases from V and 0 bases from J, with 13 bases between. The CDR3 nucleotides read TGTGCCTTTGGAGGGCGGAACTCCTATAATTCACCCCTCCACTTT. Amino acids: CAFGGRNSYNSPLHF.

V is TRBV6-8 and J is TRBJ1-2; D is unclear. CDR3 size: 13 residues. V dropped 6 bases and J dropped 2 bases, with 10 bases sitting between them. In germline, CDR1 is MNHGY, CDR2 SAAAGT. This CDR3 is CASRGGANYGYTF. CDR3 in DNA: TGTGCCAGCAGGGGTGGAGCAAACTATGGCTACACCTTC.

The rearrangement links TRBV30 to TRBJ1-5, with a weak D call TRBD1 (6 bases). The CDR3 length is 15 residues. The germline V gene encodes CDR1 GTSNPN and CDR2 SVGIG (reference sequence). V was clipped by 0 bases and J by 7 bases, with 16 bases between them. The CDR3 DNA follows: TGTGCCTGGAGTGTACATGTGGGGGGCGGGCAGCCCCAGCATTTT. Protein: CAWSVHVGGGQPQHF.

CDR3 protein: CASSYPPPGSGNTIYF. In nucleotides, the CDR3 is TGTGCCAGCAGTTACCCCCCTCCAGGGTCTGGAAACACCATATATTTT. The chain carries TRBV6-6 and TRBJ1-3; a weak D match, TRBD1 (5 bases). This CDR3 is built from 16 residues. Germline V gene lookup returns CDR1 MNHNY and CDR2 SVGAGI (reference sequence). V lost 2 bases and J lost 1, with 12 bases in between.

The chain links TRBV2 to TRBJ2-7; 8 bases line up with TRBD1. The V gene end was trimmed by 7 bases and the J gene end by 1 base; junction bases not matched to a gene: 6. CDR1 and CDR2 (germline): SNHLY, FYNNEI. The CDR3 has 14 residues. The CDR3 protein is CASTGQGASYEQYF. Written as DNA, the CDR3 is TGTGCCAGCACTGGACAGGGCGCATCCTACGAGCAGTACTTC.

This chain links TRBV2 with TRBJ2-7, with D possibly TRBD1 on 7 matching bases. Germline-derived CDR1 and CDR2 are SNHLY and FYNNEI. V was cut by 8 bases and J by 6 bases, with 17 bases left in between. The CDR3 length is 13 residues. As DNA, the CDR3 is TGTGCCAGCGTATTTCAGGGGGGTATCGAGCAGTACTTC. Its translation: CASVFQGGIEQYF.

The chain uses TRBV18 and TRBJ1-5, with a weak D call TRBD1 (5 bases). The CDR3 totals 15 residues. The germline V gene encodes CDR1 KGHSH and CDR2 LQKENI. Trimming left V 2 bases short and J 2 bases short, with 10 bases between. CDR3 sequence (DNA): TGTGCCAGCTCACCAGCGCCACAGGGCAATCAGCCCCAGCATTTT. It translates to CASSPAPQGNQPQHF.

This rearrangement joins TRBV5-3 to TRBJ2-7; D is unresolved. TRBV5-3 has ORF status, its function being uncertain. This CDR3 region has 13 residues. V was trimmed by 4 bases and J by 5 bases, leaving 13 bases between them. The CDR3 nucleotides are TGTGCCAGAAGCCTTAGACATTACCACGAGCAGTACTTC. Translating gives CARSLRHYHEQYF.